This T cell receptor (beta chain) was observed in a study of radiotherapy plus CTLA-4 blockade in lung cancer. Study information: Of all patients, approximately 20% responded objectively and about 30% showed disease control.

Study-level findings and limits: Blood-borne expansion of tumor-derived TCR clones followed radiotherapy plus ipilimumab.

Per germline, CDR1 GTSNPN and CDR2 SVGIG (reference sequence). The CDR3 extends over 14 amino acids. The V and J ends lost 4 bases and 7 bases respectively, with 17 bases between them. The table came from immunoSEQ multiplex PCR; TCRdb's copy has only in-frame clones and leaves some out. The sample records 65,000 to 95,000 clones, about 87% being singletons. As concerns this clone: Its antigen remains unidentified.

The chain combines TRBV30 with TRBJ2-1; maybe TRBD2 (7 bases). The material was peripheral blood, obtained from a patient treated with radiotherapy plus ipilimumab. This receptor was obtained from a human donor with non-small cell lung cancer who had stable disease on radiotherapy plus ipilimumab. CDR3 in DNA: TGTGCCTGGACGCCGGGGGGCCTTTGGAATGAGCAGTTCTTC. It codes for CAWTPGGLWNEQFF.